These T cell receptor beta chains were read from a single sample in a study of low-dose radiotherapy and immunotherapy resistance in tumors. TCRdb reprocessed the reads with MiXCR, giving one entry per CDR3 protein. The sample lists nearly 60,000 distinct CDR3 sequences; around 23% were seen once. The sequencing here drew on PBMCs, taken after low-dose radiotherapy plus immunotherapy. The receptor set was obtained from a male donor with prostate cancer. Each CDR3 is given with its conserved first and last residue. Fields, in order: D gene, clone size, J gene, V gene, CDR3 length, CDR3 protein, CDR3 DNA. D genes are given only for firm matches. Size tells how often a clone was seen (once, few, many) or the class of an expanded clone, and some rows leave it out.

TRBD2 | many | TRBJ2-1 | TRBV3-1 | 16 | CASSPWTSGGLNEQFF | TGTGCCAGCAGCCCATGGACTAGCGGGGGCCTCAATGAGCAGTTCTTC
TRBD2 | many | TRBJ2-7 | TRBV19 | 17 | CASSIRGTSGSPYEQYF | TGTGCCAGTAGTATACGGGGGACTAGCGGGAGCCCCTACGAGCAGTACTTC
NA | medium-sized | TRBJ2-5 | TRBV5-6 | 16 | CASSWGLQGQQETQYF | TGTGCCAGCAGCTGGGGGCTGCAGGGTCAGCAAGAGACCCAGTACTTC
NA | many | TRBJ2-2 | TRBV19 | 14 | CASSLDRYTGELFF | TGTGCCAGTTCCCTCGACCGATACACCGGGGAGCTGTTTTTT
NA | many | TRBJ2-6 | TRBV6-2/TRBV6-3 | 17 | CASKARQAFSGANVLTF | TGTGCCAGCAAAGCTCGGCAGGCATTTTCTGGGGCCAACGTCCTGACTTTC
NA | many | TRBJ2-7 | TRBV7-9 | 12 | CASSSRLDEQYF | TGTGCCAGCAGCTCCCGACTCGACGAGCAGTACTTC
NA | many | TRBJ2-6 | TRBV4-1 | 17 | CASPGGATSSGANVLTF | TGCGCCAGTCCTGGGGGGGCCACAAGTTCTGGGGCCAACGTCCTGACTTTC
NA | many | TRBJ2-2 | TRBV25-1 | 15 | CASSEKGGGNGELFF | TGTGCCAGCAGTGAAAAAGGGGGTGGGAACGGGGAGCTGTTTTTT
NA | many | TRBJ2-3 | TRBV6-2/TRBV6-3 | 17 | CASSYSNWPGGTDTQYF | TGTGCCAGCAGTTACTCGAATTGGCCAGGTGGCACAGATACGCAGTATTTT
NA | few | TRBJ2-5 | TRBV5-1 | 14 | CASSLDRDRGSQYF | TGCGCCAGCAGCTTGGATCGAGACCGAGGGTCCCAGTACTTC
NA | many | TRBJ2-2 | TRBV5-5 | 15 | CASSDHIKNTGELFF | TGTGCCAGCAGCGACCATATAAAGAACACCGGGGAGCTGTTTTTT
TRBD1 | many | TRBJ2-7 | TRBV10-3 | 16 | CAISDGAPGQGVEQYF | TGTGCCATCAGTGACGGAGCCCCGGGACAGGGTGTCGAGCAGTACTTC
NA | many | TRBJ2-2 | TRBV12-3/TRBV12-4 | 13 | CASSFGGPGELFF | TGTGCCAGCAGTTTTGGGGGGCCCGGGGAGCTGTTTTTT
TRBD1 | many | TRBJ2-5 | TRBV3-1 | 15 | CASSQRDRAWETQYF | TGTGCCAGCAGCCAGAGGGACAGGGCATGGGAGACCCAGTACTTC
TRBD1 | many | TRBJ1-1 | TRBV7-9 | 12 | CASSTSGTVAFF | TGTGCCAGCAGCACATCCGGGACAGTGGCTTTCTTT
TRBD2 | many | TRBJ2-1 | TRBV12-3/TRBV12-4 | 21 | CASSLSGGLAGGPGSYNEQFF | TGTGCCAGCAGTTTATCAGGTGGGCTAGCGGGAGGGCCGGGATCCTACAATGAGCAGTTCTTC
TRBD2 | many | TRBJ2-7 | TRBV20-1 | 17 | CSARPPGTSGGLREQYF | TGCAGTGCTAGACCCCCGGGGACTAGCGGGGGGTTACGCGAGCAGTACTTC
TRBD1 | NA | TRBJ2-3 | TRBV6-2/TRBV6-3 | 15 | CASDGTASSTDTQYF | TGTGCCAGCGATGGGACAGCCTCTAGCACAGATACGCAGTATTTT
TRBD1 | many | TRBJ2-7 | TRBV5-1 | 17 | CASSLGLTGGGSYEQYF | TGCGCCAGCAGCTTGGGCTTAACAGGGGGTGGATCCTACGAGCAGTACTTC
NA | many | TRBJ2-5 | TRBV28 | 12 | CASSVNQETQYF | TGTGCCAGCAGCGTAAACCAAGAGACCCAGTACTTC
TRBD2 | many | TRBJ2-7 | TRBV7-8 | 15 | CASSSFGTSGYEQYF | TGTGCCAGCAGCTCATTCGGGACTAGCGGCTACGAGCAGTACTTC
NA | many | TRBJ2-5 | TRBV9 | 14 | CASSVDQNQETQYF | TGTGCCAGCAGCGTAGACCAGAACCAAGAGACCCAGTACTTC
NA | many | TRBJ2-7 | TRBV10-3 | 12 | CAISTGTNEQYF | TGTGCCATCAGTACAGGGACCAACGAGCAGTACTTC
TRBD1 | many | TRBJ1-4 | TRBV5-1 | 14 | CASSLTGENEKLFF | TGCGCCAGCAGCCTGACAGGGGAAAATGAAAAACTGTTTTTT
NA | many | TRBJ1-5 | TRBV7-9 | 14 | CASSGGVSNQPQHF | TGTGCCAGCAGCGGGGGGGTAAGCAATCAGCCCCAGCATTTT
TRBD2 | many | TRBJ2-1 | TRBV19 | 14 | CARGRASGNNEQFF | TGTGCCAGGGGGCGGGCTAGCGGGAACAATGAGCAGTTCTTC
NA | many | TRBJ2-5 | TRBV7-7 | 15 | CATSQDGGRGETQYF | TGTGCTACCTCCCAGGACGGGGGCAGGGGAGAGACCCAGTACTTC
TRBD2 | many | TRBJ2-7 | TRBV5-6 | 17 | CASSLELAGGSTYEQYF | TGTGCCAGCAGCTTGGAACTAGCGGGAGGCTCTACCTACGAGCAGTACTTC
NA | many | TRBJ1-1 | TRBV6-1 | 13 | CASRRESNTEAFF | TGTGCCAGCAGAAGGGAGTCGAACACTGAAGCTTTCTTT
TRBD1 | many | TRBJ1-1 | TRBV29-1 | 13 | CSVAWTGNTEAFF | TGCAGCGTCGCCTGGACAGGCAACACTGAAGCTTTCTTT
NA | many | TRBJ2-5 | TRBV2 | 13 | CASSRAPQETQYF | TGTGCCAGCAGTCGGGCACCCCAAGAGACCCAGTACTTC
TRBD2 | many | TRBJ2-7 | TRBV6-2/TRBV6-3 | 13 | CASSRTSAYEQYF | TGTGCCAGCAGTCGGACTAGTGCCTACGAGCAGTACTTC
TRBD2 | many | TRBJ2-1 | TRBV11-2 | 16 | CASSLVASGRAGEQFF | TGTGCCAGCAGCTTAGTAGCGAGCGGGAGGGCAGGTGAGCAGTTCTTC
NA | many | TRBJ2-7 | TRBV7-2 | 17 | CASSRVGNALIIYEQYF | TGTGCCAGCAGCCGTGTGGGAAACGCGCTTATCATCTACGAGCAGTACTTC
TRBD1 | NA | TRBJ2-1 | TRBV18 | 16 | CASSPGSGTGDNEQFF | TGTGCCAGCTCACCAGGATCCGGGACAGGGGACAATGAGCAGTTCTTC
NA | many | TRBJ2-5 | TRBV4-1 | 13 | CASSHWRGETQYF | TGCGCCAGCAGCCACTGGCGGGGAGAGACCCAGTACTTC
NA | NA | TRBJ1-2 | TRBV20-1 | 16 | CSARDVKDINNYGYTF | TGCAGTGCTAGAGATGTCAAGGACATTAATAACTATGGCTACACCTTC
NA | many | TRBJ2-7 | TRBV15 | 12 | CATSFTRAEQYF | TGTGCCACCAGCTTCACACGAGCCGAGCAGTACTTC
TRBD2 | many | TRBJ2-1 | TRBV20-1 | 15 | CSARGLANSYNEQFF | TGCAGTGCTAGAGGACTAGCCAACTCCTACAATGAGCAGTTCTTC
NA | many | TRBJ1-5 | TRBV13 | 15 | CASSLSRGVNQPQHF | TGTGCCAGCAGCTTAAGCAGGGGAGTCAATCAGCCCCAGCATTTT
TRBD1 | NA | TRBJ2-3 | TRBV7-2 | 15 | CASSLDRGHTDTQYF | TGTGCCAGCAGCTTAGACAGGGGGCACACAGATACGCAGTATTTT
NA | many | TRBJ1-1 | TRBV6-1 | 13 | CASSYTPNTEAFF | TGTGCCAGCAGTTACACCCCGAACACTGAAGCTTTCTTT
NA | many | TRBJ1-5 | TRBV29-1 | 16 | CSVLEGGLLSNQPQHF | TGCAGCGTCCTGGAGGGGGGCCTCCTTAGCAATCAGCCCCAGCATTTT
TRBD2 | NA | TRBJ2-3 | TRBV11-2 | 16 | CASSNTGGLGTDTQYF | TGTGCCAGCAGCAACACGGGGGGGTTAGGCACAGATACGCAGTATTTT
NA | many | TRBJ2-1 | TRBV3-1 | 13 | CASSQDLYNEQFF | TGTGCCAGCAGCCAAGATCTCTACAATGAGCAGTTCTTC
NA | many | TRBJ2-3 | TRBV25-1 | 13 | CASTRTGTDTQYF | TGTGCCAGCACTAGGACAGGCACAGATACGCAGTATTTT
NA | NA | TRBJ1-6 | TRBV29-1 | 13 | CSVQGEGNSPLHF | TGCAGCGTTCAAGGGGAGGGGAATTCACCCCTCCACTTT
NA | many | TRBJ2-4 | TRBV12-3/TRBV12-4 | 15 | CASSFTRLAKNIQYF | TGTGCCAGCAGTTTTACGAGGCTAGCCAAAAACATTCAGTACTTC
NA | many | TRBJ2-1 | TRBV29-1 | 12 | CSVDVISNEQFF | TGCAGCGTTGACGTTATCTCCAATGAGCAGTTCTTC
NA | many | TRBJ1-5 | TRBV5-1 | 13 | CASSSGQNQPQHF | TGCGCCAGCAGCTCCGGACAGAATCAGCCCCAGCATTTT